These 19 T cell receptor beta chains were all obtained from the same sample, sequenced in a study of T-cell memory formation after mild COVID-19. MiXCR, applied by TCRdb to the 5' RACE reads, yields one record per CDR3 protein. Among approximately 260,000 distinct CDR3 sequences listed, approximately 16% were seen once. What was sequenced was PBMCs or a T cell subset sorted from them (not recorded which). The receptors were sampled from a young man who had mild COVID-19 (a few samples of this study predate the infection). Cell type and time point are not known.

The V and J genes are TRBV24-1 and TRBJ2-6; possibly TRBD1 for D (6 bases). The CDR3 loop spans 15 amino acids. V shed 12 bases and J shed 0 bases, with 14 bases lying between them. The germline gives CDR1 KGHDR, CDR2 SFDVKD. Here the CDR3 reads CAAPGANSGANVLTF. CDR3 DNA: TGTGCCGCGCCAGGGGCCAACTCTGGGGCCAACGTCCTGACTTTC.

There are a few counts of this clonotype. This chain links TRBV12-3 or TRBV12-4 with TRBJ2-1, with D unclear. The CDR3 is made up of 12 amino acids. V was pared by 4 bases and J by 10 bases, with 11 bases between. The CDR3 DNA follows: TGTGCCAGCAGTTCTCCGCCCTCGGAGCAGTTCTTC. Its translation: CASSSPPSEQFF.

The gene calls are TRBV15 and TRBJ1-2; possible D gene TRBD1, 5 bases. V lost 7 bases to trimming and J lost 4 bases, with 16 bases between them. The CDR3 contains 14 residues. CDR1 and CDR2 (germline): LNHNV, YYDKDF (reference sequence). The CDR3 nucleotides are TGTGCCACCACCAGGACAAGTACGTCCTATGGCTACACCTTC. As protein: CATTRTSTSYGYTF.

The rearrangement links TRBV6-1 to TRBJ2-5, with 8 bases matching TRBD1. The CDR3 sequence is 14 residues long. CDR1 is MNHNS and CDR2 is SASEGT in the germline V gene. With V trimmed by 7 bases and J by 7 bases, 11 bases remained unmatched. CDR3 loop: CASNIGQGYVTQYF. In nucleotides, the CDR3 is TGTGCCAGCAACATTGGACAGGGATACGTGACCCAGTACTTC.

The chain recombines TRBV7-3 with TRBJ2-1, with TRBD2 matching over 8 bases. V shed 8 bases and J 2 bases; nucleotides not matched to a gene: 8. The CDR3 has 15 amino acids. Germline V gives CDR1 SGHTA, CDR2 FQGTGA. CDR3 sequence reads: CASGHGGAAYNEQFF. In DNA form, the CDR3 reads TGTGCCAGCGGCCACGGGGGGGCCGCCTACAATGAGCAGTTCTTC.

At least ten counts were recorded for this clonotype. CDR3 in amino acids: CASSYSRATVGYTF. The CDR3 DNA reads TGTGCCAGCAGTTACTCACGGGCAACTGTCGGCTACACCTTC. The chain is built from TRBV6-5 and TRBJ1-2; D is unclear. V lost 0 bases to trimming and J lost 8 bases, with 13 bases between them. CDR1 MNHEY and CDR2 SVGAGI come from the germline V gene. CDR3 length: 14 residues.

V and J are TRBV6-5 and TRBJ2-1; 8 positions agree with TRBD2. V shed 2 bases and J 7 bases; nucleotides not matched to a gene: 4. The CDR3 is 14 amino acids. Looked up from germline, CDR1 is MNHEY and CDR2 is SVGAGI. CDR3 nucleotide sequence: TGTGCCAGCAGTTACACGGGGGGGGATAATGAGCAGTTCTTC. Its protein product is CASSYTGGDNEQFF.

This clonotype was found a few times. The CDR3 DNA is TGTGCCCCCCGGTGGACAGCTAATTCACCCCTCCACTTT. Translating gives CAPRWTANSPLHF. V and J are TRBV24-1 and TRBJ1-6, with D maybe TRBD1 (6 bases). Germline V gene lookup returns CDR1 KGHDR and CDR2 SFDVKD. Trimming shortened V by 12 bases and J by 6 bases, and 14 bases separated the two germline ends. This CDR3 region has 13 residues.

V and J are TRBV12-3 or TRBV12-4 and TRBJ1-5; D is possibly TRBD1 (5 bases). Trimming took 2 bases from V and 4 from J, leaving 9 bases between them. This CDR3 region has 14 residues. The CDR3 sequence: CASSLQTANQPQHF. Here the CDR3 DNA reads TGTGCCAGCAGTTTACAGACAGCTAATCAGCCCCAGCATTTT.

This clonotype has more than one count but fewer than ten. The J gene is TRBJ1-2, the V gene TRBV20-1; D gene unclear. CDR3 length: 17 amino acids. V was pared by 5 bases and J by 4 bases, with 26 bases between. Germline V CDR1 and CDR2: DFQATT, SNEGSKA (reference sequence). Here the CDR3 DNA reads TGCAGTGCTCCCGAGATCCCGCCGCCCACGCCCCCCTATGGCTACACCTTC. This codes for CSAPEIPPPTPPYGYTF.

V gene TRBV6-6 combines with J gene TRBJ1-1; 9 bases match TRBD1. The CDR3 length is 13 residues. CDR1 and CDR2 from the germline V gene are MNHNY and SVGAGI (reference sequence). V was clipped by 6 bases and J by 11 bases; unmatched bases: 10. CDR3 bases: TGTGCCAGCAGCCGCGGGACAGGGTTGTGGGCTTTCTTT. It yields the protein CASSRGTGLWAFF.

In its sample, this clonotype was seen a few times. The chain links TRBV12-3 or TRBV12-4 to TRBJ1-1, with D hard to call. The CDR3 length is 14 residues. V was pared by 5 bases and J by 4 bases, with 14 bases between. For the CDR3, the DNA is TGTGCCAGCAGTCTGCGTGGGTTGCGCACTGAAGCTTTCTTT. This translates into CASSLRGLRTEAFF.

The genes are TRBV19 and TRBJ1-2, with 7 bases lining up with TRBD1. Germline CDR1 is LNHDA and CDR2 is SQIVND (reference sequence). V lost 6 bases, J lost 0 bases, and 7 bases stayed unmatched. The CDR3 has 15 residues. Here the CDR3 reads CASSDLGTANYGYTF. CDR3 DNA sequence: TGTGCCAGTAGCGACCTCGGGACAGCTAACTATGGCTACACCTTC.

This clonotype was picked up a small number of times. Germline and junction disagree at one end, which may indicate a read error. The chain couples TRBV7-2 to TRBJ2-7; possibly TRBD1 for D (6 bases). The germline V gene has CDR1 SGHTA and CDR2 FQGNSA. This CDR3 contains 14 residues. The CDR3 bases are TGTGCCAGTAGCTACGTGGGGGCAGGATACGAGCAGTACTTC. Translation: CASSYVGAGYEQYF.

This clonotype was seen more than once but under ten times. The CDR3 sequence: CASSQDPTTSYNEQFF. The CDR3 nucleotides are TGCGCCAGCAGCCAAGATCCTACAACCTCCTACAATGAGCAGTTCTTC. J is TRBJ2-1 and V is TRBV4-3; D is ambiguous. Germline V lookup: CDR1 LGHNA, CDR2 YSLEER. The CDR3 is 16 amino acids. V was pared by 0 bases and J by 0 bases, with 9 bases between.

This chain links TRBV3-1 with TRBJ1-1, with D possibly being TRBD1 (5 bases). Trimming left V 0 bases short and J 4 bases short, with 6 bases between. Looked up from germline, CDR1 is LGHDT and CDR2 is YNNKEL (reference sequence). CDR3 size: 13 residues. Written as DNA, the CDR3 is TGTGCCAGCAGCCAAGACGGGGGCACTGAAGCTTTCTTT. It codes for CASSQDGGTEAFF.

There are a few counts of this clonotype. CDR3 bases: TGTGCCAGCAGTTCCCCGGGGGGGAACACAGATACGCAGTATTTT. This gives the protein CASSSPGGNTDTQYF. The rearrangement uses TRBV7-9 and TRBJ2-3; TRBD2 matches 8 bases. CDR1 and CDR2 from the germline V gene are SEHNR and FQNEAQ (reference sequence). J was trimmed by 2 bases and V by 6 bases; bases with no gene match: 7. CDR3 length: 15 amino acids.

This clonotype occurred a few times. This sequence joins TRBV12-3 or TRBV12-4 and TRBJ2-7, with TRBD1 matching over 7 bases. The CDR3 consists of 11 residues. V lost 5 bases and J lost 6; bases outside the gene matches: 1. CDR3 amino acids: CASSRTGEQYF. The CDR3 region has the DNA TGTGCCAGCAGTCGGACAGGCGAGCAGTACTTC.

This clonotype was seen a few times. The genes are TRBV6-5 and TRBJ2-5; D might be TRBD2 (5 bases). The CDR3 loop spans 12 amino acids. Germline-derived CDR1 and CDR2 are MNHEY and SVGAGI. Trimming left V 8 bases short and J 1 base short, with 8 bases between. CDR3 region: CASGRVQETQYF. The CDR3 DNA reads TGTGCCAGCGGGCGGGTCCAAGAGACCCAGTACTTC.